This T cell receptor (beta chain) appears in the sequencing data of a study of CD8 T cell repertoires and HIV-1 epitope variants (TCRdb year 2020). Broadly, across the study: In separate culture wells, T cells were stimulated with each of twenty-five peptides that represented autologous and known Gag and Nef epitope variants. A 1M T cell aliquot was kept as an uncultured baseline condition, separate from the roughly 80 T cell cultures. Among the control conditions were a peptide pool of CMV, EBV and flu, the Ebola AY9 epitope serving as a negative control, and a well with no peptide. A total of approximately 77 T cell cultures were run, with each culture condition performed in triplicate except for one peptide, which was performed in duplicate. The epitopes tested covered three Gag epitope families plus Nef HW9 and YT9. T cells were enriched using the EasySep Human T Cell Enrichment Kit and were co-cultured with equal numbers of autologous T cell-negative cells serving as antigen-presenting cells. For around 9 days the cultures were kept in IMDM with gentamicin, and on days 3 and 7 half of the media was changed with IL-2, IL-7 and IL-15 added. Study-wide conclusions, independent of this receptor: Five clonotypes recognized the Nef KF9 family and one clonotype recognized the HW9 family, while no responses were seen to the TAALDMSHF plasma variant. Under 10 antigen-specific TCR beta clonotypes were identified, of which about six appeared to be cross-reactive for autologous or known escape epitope variants. The assay identified only TCR beta chains and indicated proliferation to antigen, not T cell function or cytokine profile.

TCR beta CDR3 regions were sequenced at survey depth on the immunoSEQ platform. The QIAamp DNA micro kit was used to extract genomic DNA from every cultured and uncultured CD8+ T cell population. Under the source paper's analysis protocol: Samples with under 5,000 productive reads were excluded, and this exclusion removed about 6% of the roughly 75 HIV peptide-stimulated cultures. Sequences were trimmed to CDR3 by a MANAFEST web app, and nonproductive sequences, CDR3s under 5 amino acids, and sequences not starting with C or ending with F/W were removed. For a clonotype to count as antigen-specific, the clonotype had to expand relative to the no-peptide control in at least 2 of 3 replicates at FDR 0.01, and only within one epitope family. A frequency at least fivefold higher than in wells stimulated with peptides from other epitope families was additionally required for specific clonotypes. Here the immuneACCESS table is served through TCRdb, limited to in-frame sequences with V and J called. Missing clones are a known gap in these copies; in checked studies unresolved V genes cover under half, and the rest lacks a known reason. D and trimming were read from the DNA, whereas the V and J calls and clone size are those reported in that table. The sample table shows about 5,600 clones, and roughly 60% are seen once. Roughly 45% of the sample is held by the ten biggest clonotypes.

This clone has only one observation. There is no known antigen for this receptor. Per-nucleotide qualities are absent, and no much larger clonotype sits a single base away. The CDR3 holds 15 amino acids from the cysteine to the phenylalanine. Solely the CDR3 DNA is kept, with 45 bases framed from the first base. Clipping removes 4 bases from V and 5 bases from J, with 7 as the unmatched junction base count. The germline V gene supplies CDR1 LGHNA and CDR2 YNFKEQ. The EasySep Human CD8+ T Cell Enrichment Kit was used on day 10 to isolate CD8+ T cells from every culture. The TCR sequence derives from a male donor with HIV. The chain is made from TRBV4-2 and TRBJ2-5; 10 of the junction bases match TRBD1. The sequenced sample was cultured CD8+ T cells derived from PBMCs. The DNA sequence is as follows: TGTGCCAGCAGCCCTAGGGACAGGGGTGAGGAGACCCAGTACTTC. This translates into CASSPRDRGEETQYF.